This T cell receptor (beta chain) was observed in a study of blood T cell repertoires in COVID-19. For the study at large: PBMCs, B-cell-depleted T cells, or T cells provided the cDNA or gDNA that made up the material.

Participants were aged 18 to 89 years, lived in over 20 US areas, and enrolled virtually. Cohorts were based on clinical histories the participants reported. Germline CDR1 is SQVTM and CDR2 is ANQGSEA. The CDR3 is made up of 12 amino acids. Trimming cost V 0 bases and J 10 bases, with 12 bases left between them. The authors' processing: Amplification from reference gene primers served as the basis for estimated nucleated cell counts. TCRdb's copy holds only in-frame clones and misses some; the assay was immunoSEQ multiplex PCR. V and J calls and clone size are those listed in that table; D and trimming were worked out from the DNA. The profile shows fewer than 250,000 clones, around 87% of them singletons.

The sequencing sample was made of PBMCs or T cells enriched from blood (not recorded which). The sequence was obtained from a man aged 25-45 years who had been exposed to COVID-19. The chain is built from TRBV29-1 and TRBJ1-1; D is ambiguous. The CDR3 loop is CSVEDTGFGAFF. The DNA of the CDR3 is TGCAGCGTTGAAGATACGGGGTTCGGAGCTTTCTTT.